Following are 10 T cell receptor beta chains from one sample sequenced in a study of T-cell memory formation after mild COVID-19. TCRdb reprocessed the 5' RACE reads with MiXCR, giving one entry per CDR3 protein. The sample has hundreds of thousands of distinct CDR3 sequences; about 23% are singletons. Material for sequencing was PBMCs or a T cell subset sorted from them (not recorded which). The receptors shown here come from an adult woman who had mild COVID-19 (a few samples of this study predate the infection). Cell type and time point are not known.

This clonotype turned up a few times. The chain employs TRBV7-9 and TRBJ1-1; no definite D call. There are 11 residues in the CDR3. Germline V lookup: CDR1 SEHNR, CDR2 FQNEAQ (reference sequence). V dropped 2 bases and J dropped 8 bases, with 6 bases sitting between them. The CDR3 region is CASSLQFEAFF. The CDR3, as DNA: TGTGCCAGCAGCTTACAGTTCGAAGCTTTCTTT.

Only a few counts were recorded for this clonotype. V is TRBV10-3 and J is TRBJ2-7, with TRBD2 matching 11 bases. V dropped 4 bases and J dropped 2; count of bases not matched to a gene: 1. The CDR3 has 14 amino acids. The germline V gene has CDR1 ENHRY and CDR2 SYGVKD. CDR3 coding DNA: TGTGCCATCAGTGCGACTAGCGGGACCTACGAGCAGTACTTC. This codes for CAISATSGTYEQYF.

The chain links TRBV15 to TRBJ2-1; 8 bases fit TRBD2. After removal of 0 bases from V and 2 bases from J, the junction contained 6 bases not matched to a gene. The germline gives CDR1 LNHNV, CDR2 YYDKDF (reference sequence). CDR3 length: 17 residues. The CDR3 loop reads CATSRDRDGRAYNEQFF. The CDR3, as DNA: TGTGCCACCAGCAGAGATCGGGACGGGAGGGCCTACAATGAGCAGTTCTTC. The full variable domain, with the rest looked up from reference TRBV15 and TRBJ2-1, is DAMVIQNPRYQVTQFGKPVTLSCSQTLNHNVMYWYQQKSSQAPKLLFHYYDKDFNNEADTPDNFQSRRPNTSFCFLDIRSPGLGDTAMYLCATSRDRDGRAYNEQFFGPGTRLTVL.

This clonotype was seen more than once but under ten times. The CDR3 bases are TGTGCCAGCAGTCCCGTGACTCCGATGGACGGGGAGCTGTTTTTT. Amino acid sequence: CASSPVTPMDGELFF. This chain joins TRBV12-3 or TRBV12-4 and TRBJ2-2; D remains ambiguous. The CDR3 is 15 amino acids. The V gene lost 5 bases and the J gene lost 7 bases, with 17 bases spanning the gap.

This chain joins TRBV20-1 and TRBJ2-7, with 9 bases that match TRBD1. V lost 1 base, J lost 5 bases, and 6 bases stayed unmatched. Per germline, CDR1 DFQATT and CDR2 SNEGSKA (reference sequence). The CDR3 consists of 14 residues. CDR3 coding DNA: TGCAGTGCTAGAGCCCGGGACAGGGTAAACGAGCAGTACTTC. This codes for CSARARDRVNEQYF.

This chain links TRBV6-5 with TRBJ2-7, with 7 positions matching TRBD2. The V gene end was trimmed by 6 bases and the J gene end by 2 bases; junction bases not matched to a gene: 10. The CDR3 spans 15 residues. Germline V gene data show CDR1 as MNHEY and CDR2 as SVGAGI. CDR3 in DNA: TGTGCCAGCAGCTCCTGGACTAGGGCGACCTACGAGCAGTACTTC. Translation: CASSSWTRATYEQYF.

This clonotype has just a few counts. The chain couples TRBV27 to TRBJ1-6; D not resolved. Per the germline V gene, CDR1 is MNHEY and CDR2 is SMNVEV (reference sequence). The CDR3 covers 14 residues. The V end lost 5 bases, the J end lost 9 bases, and 14 bases lay between the germline ends. CDR3 region: CASSPSSWVSPLHF. The CDR3 nucleotides are TGTGCCAGCAGTCCTTCCTCCTGGGTTTCACCCCTCCACTTT.

In its sample, this clonotype was seen a few times. J is TRBJ2-1 and V is TRBV5-4; possibly TRBD1 or TRBD2 for D (5 bases each). The CDR3 sequence is 14 residues long. V lost 5 bases and J lost 5, with 14 bases in between. Germline V gene data show CDR1 as SGHNT and CDR2 as YYREEE (reference sequence). CDR3 coding DNA: TGTGCCAGCAGTGACCCGGGACCAGACAATGAGCAGTTCTTC. This encodes CASSDPGPDNEQFF.

This clonotype was counted only a few times. The J gene is TRBJ2-5, the V gene TRBV5-1; D is tentatively TRBD1 or TRBD2 (5 bases each). CDR3 size: 15 residues. With 4 bases removed from V and 7 bases from J, the gap between germline ends came to 20 bases. CDR1 is SGHRS and CDR2 is YFSETQ in the germline V gene. The CDR3 nucleotides are TGCGCCAGCAGCCCCCGGGGCCAGGCGATGGGGACCCAGTACTTC. Protein sequence: CASSPRGQAMGTQYF. The whole variable domain, filled in from reference TRBV5-1 and TRBJ2-5, reads KAGVTQTPRYLIKTRGQQVTLSCSPISGHRSVSWYQQTPGQGLQFLFEYFSETQRNKGNFPGRFSGRQFSNSRSEMNVSTLELGDSALYLCASSPRGQAMGTQYFGPGTRLLVL.

The chain links TRBV3-1 to TRBJ1-2; 8 nucleotides line up with TRBD1. Looked up from germline, CDR1 is LGHDT and CDR2 is YNNKEL (reference sequence). The V and J ends lost 0 bases and 2 bases, in that order; junction bases with no gene match: 5. The CDR3 loop spans 16 amino acids. CDR3 residues: CASSQERSGGNYGYTF. The CDR3 DNA reads as TGTGCCAGCAGCCAAGAACGATCAGGGGGCAACTATGGCTACACCTTC.